This TCR beta chain was retrieved from a study of blood T cell repertoires in COVID-19. Original processing notes: Amplification of reference gene primers was used by the study to estimate nucleated cell counts. Some clones are missing from TCRdb's copy, which holds only in-frame ones; the method was immunoSEQ multiplex PCR. The V and J calls and clone size were taken over from that table, and D and trimming were inferred from the DNA. The table records under 150,000 clones, approximately 87% of them present only once. This clone was counted many times. The germline V gene encodes CDR1 SNHLY and CDR2 FYNNEI. Germline trimming cut 7 bases from V and 6 bases from J; bases unmatched to any gene: 9. This CDR3 is 14 amino acids long.

This rearrangement joins TRBV2 to TRBJ2-1; TRBD2 matches at 7 bases. This receptor was identified in a woman aged 40-49 years with acute or convalescent COVID-19. Sequenced sample: peripheral blood. The CDR3 sequence is CASTGLAALNEQFF. In DNA, the CDR3 is TGTGCCAGCACCGGGCTAGCGGCCCTCAATGAGCAGTTCTTC.